The 26 T cell receptor beta chains below were found in one sample sequenced in a study of T-cell reconstitution after alpha-beta-depleted transplantation in children (dated by TCRdb to the mid-2010s). Libraries came from PCR. TCRdb records Illumina HiSeq 2500 as the sequencer. TCR library preparation used molecular barcoding, with unique molecular identifiers applied to normalize quantification of the TCRbeta repertoire. TCRdb reworked the public reads: Q25 trimming with fastp, MiXCR clone assembly, productive beta chains retained. Under each unique CDR3 protein, matching rows form one entry showing the most common genes and DNA. The sample data list approximately 490,000 distinct CDR3 sequences, and roughly a tenth of these were observed just once. 2% to 2.5% of the sample is taken by the ten largest. The treatment or condition label for this specimen denotes: allogeneic hematopoietic cell transplantation with graft depleted of TCRalphabeta T cells and CD19 B cells.

The starting material was PBMCs, obtained before TCRalphabeta/CD19-depleted stem cell transplant. These receptors were taken from a child aged 2 to 10 with inherited bone marrow failure, due to receive a stem cell transplant.

This clonotype turned up a few times. The rearrangement links TRBV24-1 to TRBJ1-2, with TRBD1 as a possible D gene (6 bases). CDR1 and CDR2 from the germline V gene are KGHDR and SFDVKD. With 4 bases removed from V and 4 bases from J, the gap between germline ends came to 9 bases. This CDR3 comprises 13 residues. CDR3 amino acids: CATSDLQGYGYTF. CDR3 nucleotide sequence: TGTGCCACCAGTGACCTACAGGGCTATGGCTACACCTTC.

The table lists this clonotype with many counts. The V call is TRBV9, the J call TRBJ1-1, with a weak D call TRBD1 (5 bases). The CDR3 has 14 residues. Trimming cost V 3 bases and J 0 bases, with 9 bases left between them. CDR1 and CDR2 from the germline V gene are SGDLS and YYNGEE. This CDR3 reads CASSADMLNTEAFF. The CDR3 DNA reads TGTGCCAGCAGCGCGGACATGTTGAACACTGAAGCTTTCTTT.

This clonotype was recorded many times. The chain is built from TRBV12-3 or TRBV12-4 and TRBJ1-2; 8 bases align to TRBD1. The CDR3 extends over 15 amino acids. J lost 4 bases, V lost 3 bases, and 7 bases had no gene match. The CDR3, as DNA: TGTGCCAGCAGTTTCCTGGGACAGGACGGCTATGGCTACACCTTC. Translating it yields CASSFLGQDGYGYTF.

The V and J genes are TRBV5-1 and TRBJ2-3; the D is unclear. CDR3 length: 14 residues. Germline V gives CDR1 SGHRS, CDR2 YFSETQ. V was shortened by 0 bases and J by 2 bases, with 7 bases between the two germline ends. The CDR3 sequence: CASSLAIVTDTQYF. The CDR3 nucleotides are TGCGCCAGCAGCTTGGCCATAGTCACAGATACGCAGTATTTT.

This clonotype has ten or more counts. The chain couples TRBV12-3 or TRBV12-4 to TRBJ1-4; 8 bases line up with TRBD1. The junction had 3 bases not matched to a gene; V was cut back by 5 bases and J by 7 bases. The CDR3 is made up of 13 amino acids. As DNA, the CDR3 is TGTGCCAGCAGTGGACAGGGAGGTGAAAAACTGTTTTTT. Translated, it gives CASSGQGGEKLFF.

The chain uses TRBV6-6 and TRBJ1-4; D unresolved. Per germline, CDR1 MNHNY and CDR2 SVGAGI (reference sequence). Trimming took 8 bases from V and 4 from J, leaving 11 bases between them. The CDR3 runs 13 residues. CDR3 sequence reads: CASARPINEKLFF. DNA of the CDR3: TGTGCCAGCGCGCGTCCGATTAATGAAAAACTGTTTTTT.

The chain uses TRBV4-3 and TRBJ2-5, with a weak D call TRBD2 (6 bases). Trimming shortened V by 1 base and J by 11 bases, and 11 bases separated the two germline ends. The CDR3 has 12 amino acids. Germline loops: CDR1 LGHNA, CDR2 YSLEER. CDR3 coding DNA: TGCGCCAGCAGCCAAGGAGCGGGTGTTCAGTACTTC. Translation gives CASSQGAGVQYF.

Ten or more counts support this clonotype. The V gene is TRBV2, the J gene TRBJ1-1, with D perhaps matching TRBD1 (5 bases). Trimming removed 4 bases from V and 6 bases from J, with 15 bases in between. Germline V gene sequence: CDR1 SNHLY, CDR2 FYNNEI. The CDR3 covers 14 residues. CDR3 nucleotides: TGTGCCAGCAGTGTGGGGGGAAGGCGGTCTGAAGCTTTCTTT. Translation gives CASSVGGRRSEAFF.

The genes are TRBV4-1 and TRBJ2-1; perhaps D is TRBD1 or TRBD2 (5 bases each). The CDR3 runs 17 residues. With 0 bases removed from V and 2 bases from J, the gap between germline ends came to 14 bases. The germline V gene encodes CDR1 MGHRA and CDR2 YSYEKL. CDR3 nucleotides: TGCGCCAGCAGCCAAGATTATGAGGGGACGGCCTACAATGAGCAGTTCTTC. Translated, it gives CASSQDYEGTAYNEQFF.

This clonotype has ten or more counts. The rearrangement uses TRBV29-1 and TRBJ2-7; D gene ambiguous. This CDR3 spans 14 amino acids. V lost 5 bases and J 1 base, leaving 15 bases between the germline ends. CDR1 and CDR2 (germline): SQVTM, ANQGSEA. The CDR3 bases are TGCAGCGTTCCCGTGAAGGGCGAGTCCTACGAGCAGTACTTC. It translates to CSVPVKGESYEQYF.

Ten or more counts support this clonotype. The rearrangement uses TRBV27 and TRBJ2-2; TRBD1 is a possible D gene (6 bases). Germline CDR1 and CDR2: MNHEY and SMNVEV (reference sequence). The CDR3 runs 14 residues. Trimming stripped 6 bases from V and 4 bases from J, with 12 bases between. The CDR3 bases are TGTGCCAGCAGGAACAGGGTTGGCACCGGGGAGCTGTTTTTT. Amino acid sequence: CASRNRVGTGELFF.

This clonotype was recorded many times. The chain combines TRBV7-9 with TRBJ2-1, with D perhaps TRBD2 (5 bases). With 7 bases removed from V and 10 bases from J, the gap between germline ends came to 20 bases. The CDR3 spans 14 residues. Per the germline V gene, CDR1 is SEHNR and CDR2 is FQNEAQ (reference sequence). The CDR3 loop is CASNSPLAGREQFF. Here the CDR3 DNA reads TGTGCCAGCAACTCACCCCTAGCCGGTCGGGAGCAGTTCTTC.

This clonotype was counted many times. The chain links TRBV5-1 to TRBJ2-5; 8 nucleotides match TRBD1. Per germline, CDR1 SGHRS and CDR2 YFSETQ. This CDR3 has 14 amino acids. V shed 2 bases, J shed 5 bases, and the junction held 5 bases outside the gene matches. This chain's CDR3 is CASSFSGGRETQYF. In nucleotides, the CDR3 is TGCGCCAGCAGCTTTTCAGGGGGCCGGGAGACCCAGTACTTC.

This clonotype was seen ten or more times. The V call is TRBV5-1, the J call TRBJ2-2; TRBD2 is a possible D gene (5 bases). Trimming removed 3 bases at V and 7 bases at J, with 13 bases between. Germline CDR1 reads SGHRS; CDR2 reads YFSETQ. This CDR3 comprises 14 residues. The CDR3 DNA reads TGCGCCAGCAGCTCGGACTTTATGGGCGGGGAGCTGTTTTTT. It encodes CASSSDFMGGELFF.

This clonotype was recorded a few times. V gene TRBV20-1 combines with J gene TRBJ2-7, with D unclear. Germline CDR1 DFQATT, CDR2 SNEGSKA (reference sequence). The CDR3 runs to 15 residues. Trimming took 3 bases from V and 0 from J, leaving 15 bases between them. The CDR3 reads CSARPNLSGSYEQYF. For the CDR3, the DNA is TGCAGTGCTAGGCCAAATCTCTCTGGCTCCTACGAGCAGTACTTC.

This clonotype was counted many times. Germline and junction disagree at one end, which may indicate a read error. This rearrangement joins TRBV10-3 to TRBJ2-7, with D unresolved. Germline V gene sequence: CDR1 ENHRY, CDR2 SYGVKD. This CDR3 spans 13 amino acids. The chain's CDR3 is CAISEDSSHEQYF. As DNA, the CDR3 is TGTGCCATCAGTGAGGATAGCTCCCACGAGCAGTACTTC.

This chain uses TRBV20-1 with TRBJ1-1; weak D call: TRBD1 (5 bases). The V gene lost 1 base and the J gene lost 11 bases, with 14 bases spanning the gap. Germline V gives CDR1 DFQATT, CDR2 SNEGSKA (reference sequence). CDR3 size: 12 residues. The CDR3: CSARGDGVAAFF. Written as DNA, the CDR3 is TGCAGTGCTAGAGGGGACGGCGTTGCGGCTTTCTTT.

About this clonotype: With a much larger clone just one base away, this may be a read error. Since the CDR3 does not end with the conserved phenylalanine or tryptophan, this likely comes from a read error. The CDR3 DNA sequence: TGTGCCAGCAGCTTATCTGGGGGGACAACTCAGACCCAGTACCTC. Amino acid sequence: CASSLSGGTTQTQYL. The chain employs TRBV7-9 and TRBJ2-5, with D perhaps matching TRBD1 or TRBD2 (6 bases each). CDR1 and CDR2 (germline): SEHNR, FQNEAQ (reference sequence). The CDR3 consists of 15 residues. The germline V and J ends were trimmed by 2 bases and 6 bases, with 16 bases remaining between them.

This clonotype was picked up many times. The genes are TRBV27 and TRBJ2-3; perhaps TRBD1 as D (6 bases). The V and J ends lost 1 base and 6 bases respectively, with 20 bases between them. The CDR3 sequence is 17 residues long. Germline CDR1 reads MNHEY; CDR2 reads SMNVEV (reference sequence). In DNA form, the CDR3 reads TGTGCCAGCAGTTTATTCCTTCTGAGGGACAACTCGGATACGCAGTATTTT. Amino acids: CASSLFLLRDNSDTQYF.

In its sample, this clonotype was seen many times. The V gene is TRBV6-2 or TRBV6-3, the J gene TRBJ2-7; the match to TRBD1 covers 7 bases. Trimming removed 5 bases from V and 2 bases from J; junction bases left unmatched: 9. Per the germline V gene, CDR1 is MNHEY and CDR2 is SVGEGT. The CDR3 is made up of 15 amino acids. CDR3 sequence (DNA): TGTGCCAGCAGTCCCCCGGGACAGAGGACCTACGAGCAGTACTTC. Amino acids: CASSPPGQRTYEQYF.

The sample holds many counts of this clonotype. The rearrangement links TRBV7-9 to TRBJ1-1; D remains unclear. Germline assignment: CDR1 SEHNR and CDR2 FQNEAQ (reference sequence). The CDR3 spans 14 residues. The V end lost 6 bases, the J end lost 3 bases, and 14 bases lay between the germline ends. CDR3 nucleotides: TGTGCCAGCAGACCTACCCTGGGAGACACTGAAGCTTTCTTT. Its protein is CASRPTLGDTEAFF.

This clonotype was recorded at least ten times. This chain links TRBV7-2 with TRBJ2-3, with 8 nucleotides matching TRBD2. This CDR3 region has 15 residues. With 6 bases clipped from V and 3 bases from J, the junction kept 8 bases outside the gene matches. The germline V gene encodes CDR1 SGHTA and CDR2 FQGNSA. The CDR3 protein is CASSKRERWTDTQYF. CDR3 sequence (DNA): TGTGCCAGCAGTAAGCGGGAGCGGTGGACAGATACGCAGTATTTT.

This clonotype was recorded many times. The chain couples TRBV4-3 to TRBJ2-7; maybe TRBD1 (5 bases). CDR1 is LGHNA, CDR2 YSLEER, per germline. Trimming took off 3 bases at V and 0 bases at J, with 12 bases between the two ends. The CDR3 covers 15 residues. CDR3 in amino acids: CASSQGPSSSYEQYF. CDR3 nucleotides: TGCGCCAGCAGCCAGGGGCCCTCGAGCTCCTACGAGCAGTACTTC.

This clonotype was counted at least ten times. V usage is TRBV25-1 and J usage is TRBJ1-1; 8 bases map to TRBD1. J lost 4 bases, V lost 0 bases, and 4 bases had no gene match. The CDR3 is made up of 15 amino acids. CDR1 MGHDK and CDR2 SYGVNS come from the germline V gene. CDR3 amino acids: CASSEYGQGTTEAFF. For the CDR3, the DNA is TGTGCCAGCAGTGAATACGGACAGGGAACCACTGAAGCTTTCTTT.

The sample holds many counts of this clonotype. The chain couples TRBV6-1 to TRBJ2-3; TRBD2 matches 10 bases. The CDR3 runs to 18 residues. The germline gives CDR1 MNHNS, CDR2 SASEGT. V shed 6 bases, J shed 3 bases, and the junction held 15 bases outside the gene matches. The CDR3 DNA reads TGTGCCAGCAGCATTGCCCGGCTAGCGGGAGTTTTAACAGATACGCAGTATTTT. Amino acid sequence: CASSIARLAGVLTDTQYF.

This clonotype was detected ten times or more. This chain joins TRBV7-9 and TRBJ2-7, with 7 bases fitting TRBD2. Per germline, CDR1 SEHNR and CDR2 FQNEAQ (reference sequence). V lost 1 base and J lost 5; bases outside the gene matches: 5. The CDR3 has 14 amino acids. For the CDR3, the DNA is TGTGCCAGCAGCTTAGGGGCGGGAGCGGACGAGCAGTACTTC. Its translation is CASSLGAGADEQYF.